The T cell receptor beta chain described here comes from a study of shared clonotypes between healthy human individuals. General study findings and limits: Clonotype sharing across donors was expected to vary with sequencing depth.

As to this clone: Its antigen is not identified.

There were only Caucasian adults among the donors, and all lived in Nashville, Tennessee. Trimming removed 4 bases at V and 12 bases at J, with 22 bases between. CDR1 and CDR2 from the germline V gene are SQVTM and ANQGSEA. The CDR3 runs 14 residues. In the original analysis: Sequence data from immunoSEQ were junction-only and lacked quality scores; consequently, filtering differed. Method: immunoSEQ multiplex PCR; TCRdb's copy keeps in-frame clones and lacks some. That table furnishes V, J and clone size, whereas the DNA furnished D and trimming. The data show 450,000 to 500,000 clones, around 85% seen once.

This clonotype originated in a woman aged 40 to 50 in good health. Some clones in this sample may be carry-over from other donors' samples. The gene calls are TRBV29-1 and TRBJ2-1, with D maybe TRBD1 (5 bases). What was sequenced was PBMCs. CDR3 sequence: CSVGRAGSTPGQFF. DNA of the CDR3: TGCAGCGTTGGCCGTGCAGGGTCGACCCCCGGGCAGTTCTTC.